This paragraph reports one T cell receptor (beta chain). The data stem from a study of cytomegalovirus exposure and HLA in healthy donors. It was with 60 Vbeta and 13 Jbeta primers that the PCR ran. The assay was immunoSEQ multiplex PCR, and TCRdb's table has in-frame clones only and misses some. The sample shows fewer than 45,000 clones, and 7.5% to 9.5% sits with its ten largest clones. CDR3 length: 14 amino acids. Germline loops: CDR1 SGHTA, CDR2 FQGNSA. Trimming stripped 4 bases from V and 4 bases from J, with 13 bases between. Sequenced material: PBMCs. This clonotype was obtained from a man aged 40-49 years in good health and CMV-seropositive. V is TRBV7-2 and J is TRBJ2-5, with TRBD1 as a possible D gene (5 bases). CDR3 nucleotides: TGTGCCAGCAGCTCCACAGGTGGACGAGAGACCCAGTACTTC. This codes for CASSSTGGRETQYF.